Listed here are 12 T cell receptor beta chains from one sample, sequenced in a study of blood T cell repertoires in COVID-19. Only in-frame clones appear in the TCRdb table, and some are missing; sequencing was by immunoSEQ multiplex PCR. The data show approximately 250,000 clones, around nine tenths seen once. Sequenced input: peripheral blood. The receptors stem from a man under 40 with active or convalescent COVID-19.

The chain joins TRBV6-2 or TRBV6-3 to TRBJ2-7; possibly TRBD2 for D (5 bases). CDR3 length: 16 residues. Trimming stripped 2 bases from V and 5 bases from J, with 19 bases between. In germline, CDR1 is MNHEY, CDR2 SVGEGT. The DNA for the CDR3 is TGTGCCAGCAGTTACCATCCCGGGAAGCAGTCTGACGAGCAGTACTTC. Protein: CASSYHPGKQSDEQYF.

The V gene is TRBV5-1, the J gene TRBJ1-2; 9 nucleotides agree with TRBD1. CDR3 size: 14 residues. Germline CDR1 and CDR2: SGHRS and YFSETQ. J lost 4 bases, V lost 1 base, and 2 bases had no gene match. CDR3 residues: CASSLLTGGYGYTF. The CDR3 DNA reads as TGCGCCAGCAGCTTGTTGACAGGGGGCTATGGCTACACCTTC.

This clone occurred once. The chain combines TRBV27 with TRBJ2-1; 10 bases map to TRBD1. CDR1 is MNHEY and CDR2 is SMNVEV in the germline V gene (reference sequence). The CDR3 sequence is 16 residues long. V was clipped by 3 bases and J by 9 bases; unmatched bases: 11. In DNA, the CDR3 is TGTGCCAGCAGTTTGAGAGGGGGACAGGGGTCTTTTGAGCAGTTCTTC. This translates into CASSLRGGQGSFEQFF.

The chain combines TRBV2 with TRBJ2-7, with D tentatively TRBD1 (5 bases). V lost 7 bases to trimming and J lost 2 bases, with 12 bases between them. The CDR3 has 13 residues. CDR1 and CDR2 (germline): SNHLY, FYNNEI. The CDR3 spells CASIDGQTYEQYF. The CDR3 nucleotides are TGTGCCAGCATTGACGGACAAACCTACGAGCAGTACTTC.

This chain connects TRBV6-5 to TRBJ2-3; 9 nucleotides match TRBD2. The CDR3 extends over 15 amino acids. Germline CDR1 and CDR2: MNHEY and SVGAGI. Trimming removed 2 bases from V and 6 bases from J; junction bases left unmatched: 6. The CDR3, as DNA: TGTGCCAGCAGTTACGGGGGGACTAGCAGCGATACGCAGTATTTT. Residues: CASSYGGTSSDTQYF.

This CDR3 reads CASSQSGTGTYEQYF. Written as DNA, the CDR3 is TGCGCCAGCTCCCAATCCGGGACAGGGACCTACGAGCAGTACTTC. The rearrangement uses TRBV5-1 and TRBJ2-7, with 9 bases identical to TRBD1. This CDR3 region has 15 residues. Germline CDR1 SGHRS, CDR2 YFSETQ. V lost 7 bases and J lost 2; bases outside the gene matches: 10.

This clone was seen a few times. The chain uses TRBV5-6 and TRBJ2-1, with D uncertain. Trimming took 0 bases from V and 10 from J, leaving 8 bases between them. This CDR3 has 12 residues. From germline, CDR1 is SGHDT and CDR2 YYEEEE. This CDR3 reads CASSLDYLEQFF. CDR3 DNA: TGTGCCAGCAGCTTGGACTACCTAGAGCAGTTCTTC.

This clone was seen more than once but under ten times. This chain links TRBV5-8 with TRBJ1-4; D remains unclear. The CDR3 spans 16 residues. V was clipped by 0 bases and J by 3 bases, with 12 bases between them. The germline V gene has CDR1 SGHTS and CDR2 YDEGEE. The CDR3 nucleotides are TGTGCCAGCAGCTTGGAAGGGAGTTCGGCTAATGAAAAACTGTTTTTT. Translation: CASSLEGSSANEKLFF.

The chain links TRBV18 to TRBJ1-2; D gene ambiguous. In germline, CDR1 is KGHSH, CDR2 LQKENI. Trimming stripped 6 bases from V and 8 bases from J, with 16 bases between. The CDR3 runs 13 residues. In nucleotides, the CDR3 is TGTGCCAGCTCGCCCATCGAGATTCGGGGCTACACCTTC. Translation: CASSPIEIRGYTF.

The V gene is TRBV7-9, the J gene TRBJ1-1; D unclear. V was clipped by 1 base and J by 5 bases, with 8 bases between them. Germline CDR1 and CDR2: SEHNR and FQNEAQ (reference sequence). The CDR3 contains 13 residues. CDR3 loop: CASSLVGTTEAFF. The CDR3 DNA reads as TGTGCCAGCAGCTTAGTTGGCACAACTGAAGCTTTCTTT.

This clone came up a few times. The gene calls are TRBV19 and TRBJ1-6, with TRBD1 matching over 7 bases. CDR1 is LNHDA, CDR2 SQIVND, per germline (reference sequence). The CDR3 has 16 residues. V gave up 1 base and J gave up 7 bases; unmatched junction bases: 7. As DNA, the CDR3 is TGTGCCAGTAGTATAGTACCGGGAGGGGGCAATTCACCCCTCCACTTT. Its translation is CASSIVPGGGNSPLHF.

The V and J genes are TRBV6-5 and TRBJ2-2, with 7 bases aligning to TRBD1. The CDR3 extends over 15 amino acids. Germline trimming cut 6 bases from V and 1 base from J; bases unmatched to any gene: 5. CDR1 MNHEY and CDR2 SVGAGI come from the germline V gene. The CDR3 loop reads CASRLGQQNTGELFF. CDR3 DNA: TGTGCCAGCAGGTTGGGACAGCAGAACACCGGGGAGCTGTTTTTT.